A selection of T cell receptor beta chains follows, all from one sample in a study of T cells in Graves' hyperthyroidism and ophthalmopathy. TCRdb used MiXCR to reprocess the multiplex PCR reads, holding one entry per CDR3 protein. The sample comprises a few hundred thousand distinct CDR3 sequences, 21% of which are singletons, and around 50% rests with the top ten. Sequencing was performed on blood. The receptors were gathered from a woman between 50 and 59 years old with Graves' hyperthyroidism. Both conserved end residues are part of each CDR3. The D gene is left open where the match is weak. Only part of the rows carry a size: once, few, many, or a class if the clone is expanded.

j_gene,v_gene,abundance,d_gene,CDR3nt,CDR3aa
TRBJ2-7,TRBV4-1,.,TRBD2,TGCGCCAGCAGCCAAGATCTTCCACTAGCGGGAGCTTCCTACGAGCAGTACTTC,CASSQDLPLAGASYEQYF
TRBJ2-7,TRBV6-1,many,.,TGTGCCAGCAGTACCCGATCTGAGCAGTACTTC,CASSTRSEQYF
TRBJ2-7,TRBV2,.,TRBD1,TGTGCCAGCAGTGTTCGGACAGGGGGTAGCTACGAGCAGTACTTC,CASSVRTGGSYEQYF
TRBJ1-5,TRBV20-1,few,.,TGCAGTGCAAGGGACGCCAGCAGCAATCAGCCCCAGCATTTT,CSARDASSNQPQHF
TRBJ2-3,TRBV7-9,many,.,TGTGCCAGCAGCTCACGAGACAAGTGGGGCCCAGATACGCAGTATTTT,CASSSRDKWGPDTQYF
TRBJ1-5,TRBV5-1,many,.,TGCGCCAGCAGCCCTGACGGACAGTTAAATCAGCCCCAGCATTTT,CASSPDGQLNQPQHF
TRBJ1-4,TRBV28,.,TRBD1,TGTGCCAGCAGTTTCAGACAGGGGGGTGGGCGAAAACTGTTTTTT,CASSFRQGGGRKLFF
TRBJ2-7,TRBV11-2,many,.,TGTGCCAGCAGCTCGGACGTGTACGAGCAGTACTTC,CASSSDVYEQYF
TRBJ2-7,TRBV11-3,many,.,TGTGCCAGCAGCTTCCAAAGCGAGCAGTACTTC,CASSFQSEQYF
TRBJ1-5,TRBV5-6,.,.,TGTGCCAGCAGCCAAACCCTGGGGGGGGAGGGGGGCAATCAGCCCCAGCATTTT,CASSQTLGGEGGNQPQHF
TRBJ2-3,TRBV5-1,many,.,TGCGCCAGCAGCTTGGTTCAGCGCACAGATACGCAGTATTTT,CASSLVQRTDTQYF
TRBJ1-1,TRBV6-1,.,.,TGTGCCAGCACCACGGACGCTGAAGCTTTCTTT,CASTTDAEAFF
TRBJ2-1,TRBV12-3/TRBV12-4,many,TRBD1,TGTGCCAGCAGTTTAAGTCCAGGGGGCAATGAGCAGTTCTTC,CASSLSPGGNEQFF
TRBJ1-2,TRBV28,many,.,TGTGCCAGCAGTCCCGCTCGACAGTATGGCTACACCTTC,CASSPARQYGYTF
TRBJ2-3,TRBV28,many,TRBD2,TGTGCCAGCCGAACGGGAGGGCACAGCACAGATACGCAGTATTTT,CASRTGGHSTDTQYF
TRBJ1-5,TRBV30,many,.,TGTGCCTGGAGTATGGGGGGCAATCAGCCCCAGCATTTT,CAWSMGGNQPQHF
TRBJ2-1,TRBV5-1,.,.,TGCGCCAGCAGCATAAACAGGGAGCAGTTCTTC,CASSINREQFF
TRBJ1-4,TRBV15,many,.,TGTGCCACCAGCGGCCCCTCGACATCAACTAATGAAAAACTGTTTTTT,CATSGPSTSTNEKLFF
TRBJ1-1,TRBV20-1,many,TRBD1,TGCAGTGCTAGTGTTTTTGGGGACAGCAGCAACACTGAAGCTTTCTTT,CSASVFGDSSNTEAFF
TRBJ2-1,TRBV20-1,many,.,TGCAGTGCTCCAGACGGGAGCAGGAATGAGCAGTTCTTC,CSAPDGSRNEQFF
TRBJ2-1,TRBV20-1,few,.,TGCAGTGCTATATCTGTTGGTAATGAGCAGTTCTTC,CSAISVGNEQFF
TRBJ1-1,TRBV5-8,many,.,TGTGCCAGCAGCCCTGAATCGCAGAACACTGAAGCTTTCTTT,CASSPESQNTEAFF
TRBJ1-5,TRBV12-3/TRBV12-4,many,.,TGTGCCAGCAGTAACAATCGGAAAAGCAATCAGCCCCAGCATTTT,CASSNNRKSNQPQHF
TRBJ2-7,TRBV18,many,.,TGTGCCAGCTCACCAGATCGACTAGTCGAGCAGTACTTC,CASSPDRLVEQYF
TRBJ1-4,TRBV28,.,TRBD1,TGTGCCAGCAGTTCACCGACAGGGTCTAATGAAAAACTGTTTTTT,CASSSPTGSNEKLFF
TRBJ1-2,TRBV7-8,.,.,TGTGCCAGCAGCTCGGACCTCCTATTCCCCAGGGGCTACACCTTC,CASSSDLLFPRGYTF
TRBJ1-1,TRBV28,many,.,TGTGCCAGCAGTTCCCCCCGGGTAGCTGAAGCTTTCTTT,CASSSPRVAEAFF
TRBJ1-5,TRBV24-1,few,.,TGTGCCACCAGTGAGTCTGGGTGGGACGGGAATCAGCCCCAGCATTTT,CATSESGWDGNQPQHF
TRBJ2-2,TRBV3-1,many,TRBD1,TGTGCCAGCAGCACTCGGACAGGCAACACCGGGGAGCTGTTTTTT,CASSTRTGNTGELFF
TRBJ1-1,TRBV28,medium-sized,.,TGTGCCAGCACCCCGGGGATGGTGGGAACTGAAGCTTTCTTT,CASTPGMVGTEAFF
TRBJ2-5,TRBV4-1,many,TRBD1,TGCGCCAGCAGCCAAGATGGGACAGGGCAAGAGACCCAGTACTTC,CASSQDGTGQETQYF
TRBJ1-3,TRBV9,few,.,TGTGCCAGCAGCCCCCTCCCGGAGGGAAACACCATATATTTT,CASSPLPEGNTIYF
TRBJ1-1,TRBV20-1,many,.,TGCAGTGCCACTGAGGGGGGAGGGACTGAAGCTTTCTTT,CSATEGGGTEAFF
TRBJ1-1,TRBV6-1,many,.,TGTGCCAGCAGTTCCTCCTCGGGCACTGAAGCTTTCTTT,CASSSSSGTEAFF
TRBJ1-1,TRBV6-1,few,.,TGTGCCAGCAGTTCCAGGGTGTCGAACACTGAAGCTTTCTTT,CASSSRVSNTEAFF
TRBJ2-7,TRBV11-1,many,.,TGTGCCAGCAGCTTAGGAGCCCAAAGCGTCCACGAGCAGTACTTC,CASSLGAQSVHEQYF
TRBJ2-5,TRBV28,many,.,TGTGCCACCTTCCCGGGGGTCCTCCTGGAGACCCAGTACTTC,CATFPGVLLETQYF
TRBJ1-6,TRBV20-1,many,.,TGCAGTGCTAGAGTTTATAATTCACCCCTCCACTTT,CSARVYNSPLHF
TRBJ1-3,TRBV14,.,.,TGTGCCAGCAGCCACAGGACAGTCTCTGGAAACACCATATATTTT,CASSHRTVSGNTIYF
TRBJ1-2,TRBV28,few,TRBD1,TGTGCCAGCAGTTCTCGGGACAGGGGGCTAGGCTACACCTTC,CASSSRDRGLGYTF
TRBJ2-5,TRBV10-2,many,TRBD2,TGCGCCAGCAGGGGATGGACTAGCGGTCAAGAGACCCAGTACTTC,CASRGWTSGQETQYF
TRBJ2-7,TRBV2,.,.,TGTGCCAGCAGGAGCAGTGCTACCTACGAGCAGTACTTC,CASRSSATYEQYF
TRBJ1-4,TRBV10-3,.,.,TGTGCCATCCGGGAGGGTTTGACTAATGAAAAACTGTTTTTT,CAIREGLTNEKLFF
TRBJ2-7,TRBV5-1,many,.,TGCGCCAGCAGCTTGGAACTCCAACAGGGCGAGCAGTACTTC,CASSLELQQGEQYF
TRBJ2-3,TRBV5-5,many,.,TGTGCCAGCAGCAAGGACCAGGGGACGGCCAGAGATACGCAGTATTTT,CASSKDQGTARDTQYF
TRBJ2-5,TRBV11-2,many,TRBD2,TGTGCCAGCAGCTTAGATAGGTGGTCCTCTAGCGGGAGGCACCAAGAGACCCAGTACTTC,CASSLDRWSSSGRHQETQYF
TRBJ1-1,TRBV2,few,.,TGTGCCAGCAGTGAATGGGGGCAGGAGACTGAAGCTTTCTTT,CASSEWGQETEAFF
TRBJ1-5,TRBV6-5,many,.,TGTGCCAGCAGTTACTCGTTTAGCAATCAGCCCCAGCATTTT,CASSYSFSNQPQHF
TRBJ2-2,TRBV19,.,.,TGTGCCAGTATCCGGACACCTACGAACACCGGGGAGCTGTTTTTT,CASIRTPTNTGELFF
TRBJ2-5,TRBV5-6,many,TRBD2,TGTGCCAGCGCTCAGGGTAGCGGGAGGTCCCAAGAGACCCAGTACTTC,CASAQGSGRSQETQYF
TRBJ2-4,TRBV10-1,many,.,TGCGCCAGCAGCGACAGTCCTAGTAGCATTCAGTACTTC,CASSDSPSSIQYF
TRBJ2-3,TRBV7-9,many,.,TGTGCCAGCAGCTTAGGCCTAGAGAAAACAGATACGCAGTATTTT,CASSLGLEKTDTQYF
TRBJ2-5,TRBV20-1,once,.,TGCAGTGCTAGTCGGGTCTACTCGTACCAAGAGACCCAGTACTTC,CSASRVYSYQETQYF